This is a list of T cell receptor beta chains from one sample in a study of response to subunit inactivated influenza vaccine. TCRdb independently ran MiXCR on the RT-PCR reads; one entry per CDR3 protein. The table has about 500,000 distinct CDR3 sequences, 16% seen once; the top ten hold approximately 3%. The sample consisted of CD4+ T cells sorted from PBMCs, taken roughly 24 months after vaccination. These receptors were taken from a man between 50 and 75 years old who received an inactivated influenza vaccine. CDR3s include the opening cysteine and the closing phenylalanine or tryptophan. A D gene is named only where the DNA matches it firmly. Some rows have no size entry. The others give once, few or many, or a class for an expanded clone.

>TRBJ2-7|few|TRBV28|NA
TGTGCCAGCAGATCCATAGGACGGAGCTCCTACGAGCAGTACTTC
CASRSIGRSSYEQYF
>TRBJ2-7|NA|TRBV19|TRBD2
TGTGCCAGTAGTGCGGGACTAGCGGACCCCTACGAGCAGTACTTC
CASSAGLADPYEQYF
>TRBJ1-1|NA|TRBV29-1|NA
TGCAGCGCAGTTCCGGGCAGCCGTGAAGCTTTCTTT
CSAVPGSREAFF
>TRBJ2-3|NA|TRBV9|NA
TGTGCCAGCAGCGGGACGGGTCGGAGCACAGATACGCAGTATTTT
CASSGTGRSTDTQYF
>TRBJ2-2|few|TRBV27|TRBD2
TGTGCCAGCAGTTCGACTAGCGGGAGAGATCTCGGGGAGCTGTTTTTT
CASSSTSGRDLGELFF
>TRBJ2-1|few|TRBV12-3/TRBV12-4|NA
TGTGCCAGCAGTCCGATTGGCTCCTACAATGAGCAGTTCTTC
CASSPIGSYNEQFF
>TRBJ2-7|few|TRBV20-1|NA
TGCAGTGCTAGAATCCCCCTACACTACGAGCAGTACTTC
CSARIPLHYEQYF
>TRBJ2-7|NA|TRBV4-2|TRBD2
TGTGCCAGCAGCCCCCAGGGACTAGCGGGGGGGAGGTCGTACGAGCAGTACTTC
CASSPQGLAGGRSYEQYF
>TRBJ2-3|NA|TRBV29-1|TRBD1
TGCAGCGTAGAACAAACCGGGACAGGGGGGGGCGATACGCAGTATTTT
CSVEQTGTGGGDTQYF
>TRBJ2-7|NA|TRBV25-1|NA
TGTGCCAGCAGTGGTAGGGGCAGGGCCTCCTACGAGCAGTACTTC
CASSGRGRASYEQYF
>TRBJ1-4|few|TRBV12-3/TRBV12-4|NA
TGTGCCAGCAGTTTCGCAGGGAAGGGAAAACTGTTTTTT
CASSFAGKGKLFF
>TRBJ2-6|few|TRBV30|TRBD1
TGTGCCTGGAGTCTGACAGGGCCCCTCTCTGGGGCCAACGTCCTGACTTTC
CAWSLTGPLSGANVLTF
>TRBJ2-3|NA|TRBV4-2|NA
TGTGCCAGCAGCCAAGCGCGGGATACGCAGTATTTT
CASSQARDTQYF
>TRBJ2-1|NA|TRBV20-1|TRBD2
TGCAGTGCTAGAGTGACTAGCGGGAGGTCACTGTTCTTC
CSARVTSGRSLFF
>TRBJ2-5|NA|TRBV29-1|TRBD1
TGCAGCACCTGGGACAGGTTAGAGACCCAGTACTTC
CSTWDRLETQYF
>TRBJ2-2|few|TRBV11-3|NA
TGTGCCAGCAGCTTCGGGCCCTTCACCGGGGAGCTGTTTTTT
CASSFGPFTGELFF
>TRBJ2-5|many|TRBV27|NA
TGTGCCAGCAGTTTGCAAGGCGGGGAAGAGACCCAGTACTTC
CASSLQGGEETQYF
>TRBJ1-1|NA|TRBV18|NA
TGTGCCAGCTCACCAGAGCGTCCAGGAATGAACACTGAAGCTTTCTTT
CASSPERPGMNTEAFF
>TRBJ2-1|many|TRBV12-3/TRBV12-4|NA
TGTGCCAGCAGCCTCCTCTTGGAGGGGAATGAGCAGTTCTTC
CASSLLLEGNEQFF
>TRBJ2-1|few|TRBV9|TRBD2
TGTGCCAGCAGCGTAGGAGGACTAGCCCCAATGAGCTCCTACAATGAGCAGTTCTTC
CASSVGGLAPMSSYNEQFF
>TRBJ2-1|NA|TRBV6-2/TRBV6-3|NA
TGTGCCAGCAGTTCTCCCGGCGGGGGCGCCTACAATGAGCAGTTCTTC
CASSSPGGGAYNEQFF
>TRBJ2-7|NA|TRBV6-6|NA
TGTGCCAGCAGTCGGACAGAGACCTACGAGCAGTACTTC
CASSRTETYEQYF
>TRBJ2-5|few|TRBV5-4|TRBD2
TGTGCCAGCAGCTTCGGACTAGCGGGAGGGGAAGAGACCCAGTACTTC
CASSFGLAGGEETQYF
>TRBJ1-4|many|TRBV6-1|NA
TGTGCCAGCAGCCCCGGGCCCAGGACAACTAATGAAAAACTGTTTTTT
CASSPGPRTTNEKLFF
>TRBJ1-5|NA|TRBV4-2|NA
TGTGCCAGCAGCCAAGATCTGCAGGTTGGTCAGCCCCAGCATTTT
CASSQDLQVGQPQHF
>TRBJ2-6|NA|TRBV5-5|NA
TGTGCCAGCAGCTTGGCTGGGGGCGCGATCTCTGGGGCCAACGTCCTGACTTTC
CASSLAGGAISGANVLTF
>TRBJ2-7|NA|TRBV12-3/TRBV12-4|NA
TGTGCCAGCAGTTTGAGGACCGGCGAGCAGTACTTC
CASSLRTGEQYF
>TRBJ2-5|NA|TRBV18|NA
TGTGCCAGCTCACCACAGGGATCGGTGGAGACCCAGTACTTC
CASSPQGSVETQYF
>TRBJ2-2|NA|TRBV14|NA
TGTGCCAGCAGCCAAGATCTCGGCCAGGTAGCCGGGGAGCTGTTTTTT
CASSQDLGQVAGELFF
>TRBJ2-3|few|TRBV5-6|NA
TGTGCCAGCAGCCAGCCCCTCGGCGCAGATACGCAGTATTTT
CASSQPLGADTQYF
>TRBJ2-3|few|TRBV7-9|TRBD1
TGTGCCAGCAGCCGTCGGACAGGGTTCGCAGATACGCAGTATTTT
CASSRRTGFADTQYF
>TRBJ1-5|NA|TRBV5-1|NA
TGCGCCAGCAGCTTGGAGGGGGGCGGTCAGCCCCAGCATTTT
CASSLEGGGQPQHF
>TRBJ2-1|many|TRBV20-1|NA
TGCAGTGCTAGAGATATCGGGGACGGGAGCTCCTACAATGAGCAGTTCTTC
CSARDIGDGSSYNEQFF
>TRBJ2-7|few|TRBV5-1|NA
TGCGCCAGCAGCCGGTCCGGGACTCTCGATGGGGAGCAGTACTTC
CASSRSGTLDGEQYF
>TRBJ2-2|NA|TRBV5-5|NA
TGTGCCAGCAGCTTGCTGGGAGAGTACACCGGGGAGCTGTTTTTT
CASSLLGEYTGELFF